This T cell receptor beta chain was captured by sequencing in a study of blood T cell repertoires in COVID-19. In the study overall: The origin of the acute and convalescent COVID-19 samples was the United States, Italy and Spain. T cells, B-cell-depleted T cells, or PBMCs provided the cDNA or gDNA that served as material.

Between the trimmed V and J ends, which lost 4 bases and 7 bases, there was a span of 15 bases. The CDR3 consists of 13 residues. Germline V gives CDR1 SGHDT, CDR2 YYEEEE. Per the original methods: Amplifying reference gene primers gave estimates of nucleated cell counts. Method: immunoSEQ multiplex PCR; TCRdb's copy keeps in-frame clones and lacks some. V, J and clone size are taken as reported in that table, and D and trimming were inferred from the DNA itself. The sample has around 130,000 clones; more than 80% are singletons. Sequenced sample: peripheral blood. The chain joins TRBV5-6 to TRBJ2-7; D perhaps matches TRBD1 (6 bases). This clonotype originated in a man between 35 and 55 years old with acute or convalescent COVID-19. CDR3 in amino acids: CASSDTGMEEQYF. The DNA of the CDR3 is TGTGCCAGCAGCGACACAGGGATGGAAGAGCAGTACTTC.